This TCR beta chain appears in the sequencing data of a study of blood T cell repertoires in COVID-19. Study overall: Samples taken during acute and convalescent COVID-19 were collected in the United States, Italy and Spain. In each case, the material was cDNA or gDNA derived from T cells, B-cell-depleted T cells, or PBMCs.

In the authors' methods: Amplified reference gene primers provided the basis for estimating nucleated cell counts. Clones were read by immunoSEQ multiplex PCR, and TCRdb kept only the in-frame ones, dropping some. The DNA was the basis for D and trimming; V, J and clone size are from that table. The table shows a few hundred thousand clones, with around four fifths occurring only once. The CDR3 contains 15 residues. Unmatched junction bases numbered 3, after V lost 0 bases and J lost 2 bases. Looked up from germline, CDR1 is SGHNT and CDR2 is YYREEE (reference sequence). The sample comprised peripheral blood. This sequence was found in a man aged 25 to 40 with active or convalescent COVID-19. The chain links TRBV5-4 to TRBJ2-7; 9 positions match TRBD1. This CDR3 reads CASSLGTGATYEQYF. CDR3 nucleotide sequence: TGTGCCAGCAGCTTGGGGACAGGGGCAACCTACGAGCAGTACTTC.